This T cell receptor (beta chain) was captured by sequencing in a study of T-cell memory formation after mild COVID-19. Study-level points and caveats: Detection of some responders pre-infection suggested pre-existing cross-reactive memory T cells participated.

V shed 5 bases and J 5 bases; nucleotides not matched to a gene: 8. The CDR3 spans 15 residues. CDR1 SEHNR and CDR2 FQNEAQ come from the germline V gene (reference sequence). TCRdb re-derived calls from the 5' RACE reads in MiXCR, one entry per CDR3 protein. The sample carries almost 250,000 distinct CDR3 sequences, 15% to 19% recorded once. Of note for this clonotype: The antigen remains unidentified.

J is TRBJ2-2 and V is TRBV7-9; TRBD1 matches 7 bases. This TCR was sampled from an adult woman who had mild COVID-19 (a few samples of this study predate the infection). Cell type and time point are not known. Input material: PBMCs or a T cell subset sorted from them (not recorded which). CDR3 region: CASSLGTVGTGELFF. CDR3 DNA: TGTGCCAGCAGCCTCGGGACAGTGGGGACCGGGGAGCTGTTTTTT. Full variable domain (remainder filled in from reference TRBV7-9 and TRBJ2-2): DTGVSQNPRHKITKRGQNVTFRCDPISEHNRLYWYRQTLGQGPEFLTYFQNEAQLEKSRLLSDRFSAERPKGSFSTLEIQRTEQGDSAMYLCASSLGTVGTGELFFGEGSRLTVL.